This passage covers 24 T cell receptor beta chains from one sample sequenced in a study of blood T cell repertoires in COVID-19. The table came from immunoSEQ multiplex PCR; TCRdb's copy has only in-frame clones and leaves some out. The table has approximately 200,000 clones, 86% seen once; the top ten hold about 8.6%. Sequencing used PBMCs or T cells enriched from blood (not recorded which). The receptors were gathered from a woman in her 30s who had recovered from COVID-19.

This clone has only one observation. The chain links TRBV5-6 to TRBJ2-3, with TRBD1 matching 10 bases. V lost 0 bases, J lost 4 bases, and 5 bases stayed unmatched. This CDR3 spans 16 amino acids. The germline gives CDR1 SGHDT, CDR2 YYEEEE. Written as DNA, the CDR3 is TGTGCCAGCAGCTTGGTAGGACAGGGGGGCCCAGATACGCAGTATTTT. Its protein product is CASSLVGQGGPDTQYF.

This clone came up once. The chain carries TRBV7-2 and TRBJ1-1; TRBD1 aligns across 7 bases. The CDR3 spans 15 residues. The germline gives CDR1 SGHTA, CDR2 FQGNSA. V trimming: 5 bases; J trimming: 4 bases; junction bases outside the gene matches: 10. The CDR3 here is CASSANRGPRTEAFF. CDR3 in DNA: TGTGCCAGCAGCGCCAACAGGGGCCCCCGCACTGAAGCTTTCTTT.

This chain joins TRBV7-6 and TRBJ2-7, with 8 bases that match TRBD1. V trimming: 3 bases; J trimming: 5 bases; junction bases outside the gene matches: 3. The CDR3 extends over 13 amino acids. Germline V gives CDR1 SGHVS, CDR2 FNYEAQ. This CDR3 is CASSFRGLDEQYF. For the CDR3, the DNA is TGTGCCAGCAGCTTCAGGGGGCTAGACGAGCAGTACTTC.

J is TRBJ1-1 and V is TRBV27; D is unclear. The ends were cut back, 8 bases at V and 0 bases at J, with 13 bases in the middle. This CDR3 is built from 14 residues. Germline-derived CDR1 and CDR2 are MNHEY and SMNVEV (reference sequence). CDR3 residues: CASCKGGLNTEAFF. In nucleotides, the CDR3 is TGTGCCAGCTGCAAAGGCGGGCTGAACACTGAAGCTTTCTTT.

The CDR3 region is CSTLDSSNYGYTF. CDR3 DNA sequence: TGCAGCACCCTGGACAGTTCTAACTATGGCTACACCTTC. This rearrangement joins TRBV29-1 to TRBJ1-2, with TRBD1 as a possible D gene (6 bases). The germline CDR1 and CDR2 sequences are SQVTM and ANQGSEA. The CDR3 has 13 amino acids. V was cut by 8 bases and J by 0 bases, with 13 bases left in between.

CDR3 amino acids: CSVEENRGTEAFF. The CDR3 bases are TGCAGCGTTGAAGAGAACAGGGGCACTGAAGCTTTCTTT. The chain links TRBV29-1 to TRBJ1-1; 7 bases match TRBD1. CDR1 SQVTM and CDR2 ANQGSEA come from the germline V gene. The CDR3 sequence is 13 residues long. V trimming: 0 bases; J trimming: 4 bases; junction bases outside the gene matches: 2. Full variable domain (outside the CDR3, taken from reference TRBV29-1 and TRBJ1-1): SAVISQKPSRDICQRGTSLTIQCQVDSQVTMMFWYRQQPGQSLTLIATANQGSEATYESGFVIDKFPISRPNLTFSTLTVSNMSPEDSSIYLCSVEENRGTEAFFGQGTRLTVV.

The chain joins TRBV14 to TRBJ2-7; TRBD2 matches 9 bases. Germline values: CDR1 SGHDN, CDR2 FVKESK. V shed 1 base, J shed 4 bases, and the junction held 5 bases outside the gene matches. The CDR3 contains 15 residues. The CDR3 loop reads CASSQGLREGYEQYF. The CDR3 region has the DNA TGTGCCAGCAGCCAAGGCCTGCGGGAGGGTTACGAGCAGTACTTC.

The chain recombines TRBV6-5 with TRBJ1-3, with 7 bases that match TRBD1. CDR3 length: 14 residues. From germline, CDR1 is MNHEY and CDR2 SVGAGI. Unmatched junction bases numbered 2, after V lost 6 bases and J lost 0 bases. DNA for the CDR3: TGTGCCAGCAGAGGGGACAGCTCTGGAAACACCATATATTTT. Translated, it gives CASRGDSSGNTIYF.

The chain recombines TRBV27 with TRBJ2-7, with 8 bases aligning to TRBD2. CDR1 is MNHEY and CDR2 is SMNVEV in the germline V gene (reference sequence). CDR3 length: 15 amino acids. Trimming removed 6 bases from V and 4 bases from J; junction bases left unmatched: 11. The CDR3 spells CASSTPTSGQYEQYF. The DNA for the CDR3 is TGTGCCAGCAGCACACCAACTAGCGGACAATACGAGCAGTACTTC.

V and J are TRBV28 and TRBJ1-1; 9 nucleotides match TRBD1. Germline-derived CDR1 and CDR2 are MDHEN and SYDVKM. The trim removed 1 base at V and 11 bases at J, leaving 11 bases unmatched. The CDR3 extends over 15 amino acids. CDR3 nucleotide sequence: TGTGCCAGCAGTTTATTGAACCGGGACAGGGTTAGTGCTTTCTTT. This translates into CASSLLNRDRVSAFF.

The V call is TRBV25-1, the J call TRBJ2-2; 10 nucleotides agree with TRBD2. The CDR3 covers 17 residues. Germline assignment: CDR1 MGHDK and CDR2 SYGVNS. Trimming removed 0 bases from V and 5 bases from J; junction bases left unmatched: 6. The CDR3 loop reads CASSEYGVSGRTGELFF. CDR3 nucleotide sequence: TGTGCCAGCAGTGAATACGGTGTTAGCGGGAGGACCGGGGAGCTGTTTTTT.

The chain joins TRBV28 to TRBJ2-7; 9 bases are a match to TRBD1. CDR3 length: 15 residues. The germline gives CDR1 MDHEN, CDR2 SYDVKM. The V gene end was trimmed by 1 base and the J gene end by 5 bases; junction bases not matched to a gene: 6. CDR3 sequence reads: CASSLFWDRDHEQYF. The DNA for the CDR3 is TGTGCCAGCAGTTTATTTTGGGACAGGGACCACGAGCAGTACTTC.

The chain employs TRBV11-3 and TRBJ2-1; 9 bases map to TRBD1. Germline assignment: CDR1 SGHNT and CDR2 YENEEA. V lost 3 bases, J lost 10 bases, and 1 base stayed unmatched. The length of the CDR3 is 12 residues. The CDR3 spells CASSFTGGEQFF. The CDR3 DNA reads as TGTGCCAGCAGCTTTACAGGGGGCGAGCAGTTCTTC. Using reference TRBV11-3 and TRBJ2-1 for the parts outside the CDR3, the full variable domain is EAGVVQSPRYKIIEKKQPVAFWCNPISGHNTLYWYLQNLGQGPELLIRYENEEAVDDSQLPKDRFSAERLKGVDSTLKIQPAELGDSAVYLCASSFTGGEQFFGPGTRLTVL.

In its sample, this clone was seen once. The chain combines TRBV6-5 with TRBJ2-1; 14 bases line up with TRBD2. The CDR3 is made up of 15 amino acids. The germline V gene encodes CDR1 MNHEY and CDR2 SVGAGI. V gave up 6 bases and J gave up 10 bases; unmatched junction bases: 8. In DNA form, the CDR3 reads TGTGCCAGCAGCGCCGGGACTAGCGGGAGTCGGGAGCAGTTCTTC. It is translated as CASSAGTSGSREQFF.

DNA of the CDR3: TGTGCCAGCTCACCACGAAGGGGATCAGGGGGCGAGCAGTACTTC. It is translated as CASSPRRGSGGEQYF. The chain uses TRBV18 and TRBJ2-7, with 7 bases fitting TRBD1. The CDR3 is made up of 15 amino acids. Germline CDR1 and CDR2: KGHSH and LQKENI. Trimming at V came to 1 base and at J to 6 bases, leaving 9 bases not matched to a gene.

The V gene is TRBV10-3, the J gene TRBJ2-2; D possibly corresponds to TRBD2 (5 bases). The CDR3 totals 16 residues. Trimming removed 0 bases at V and 2 bases at J, with 10 bases between. Germline lookup yields CDR1 ENHRY and CDR2 SYGVKD. CDR3 amino acids: CAISESNLANTGELFF. DNA of the CDR3: TGTGCCATCAGTGAGTCGAACCTAGCAAACACCGGGGAGCTGTTTTTT.

The rearrangement joins TRBV19 to TRBJ2-1; TRBD2 matches at 13 bases. There are 18 residues in the CDR3. Trimming removed 1 base from V and 4 bases from J; junction bases left unmatched: 7. The V gene's germline CDR1 is LNHDA and CDR2 SQIVND (reference sequence). The CDR3 sequence is CASSIAGLAGTVYNEQFF. In DNA form, the CDR3 reads TGTGCCAGTAGTATAGCGGGACTAGCGGGGACCGTTTACAATGAGCAGTTCTTC.

The chain combines TRBV3-1 (or the pseudogene TRBV3-2) with TRBJ2-2; 10 positions agree with TRBD2. CDR3 length: 17 residues. J gave up 2 bases and V 4 bases, and 7 bases lay outside the gene matches. CDR1 and CDR2 (germline): LGHDT, YNNKEL (reference sequence). CDR3 nucleotide sequence: TGTGCCAGCAGCCCCACTAGCGGGATATTAAACACCGGGGAGCTGTTTTTT. Translating gives CASSPTSGILNTGELFF.

The V and J genes are TRBV24-1 and TRBJ2-1, with D perhaps TRBD1 (7 bases). Trimming removed 2 bases from V and 7 bases from J, with 17 bases in between. The CDR3 totals 16 residues. Germline V gene sequence: CDR1 KGHDR, CDR2 SFDVKD. The CDR3 loop reads CATSDSAGGLSNEQFF. The CDR3 bases are TGTGCCACCAGTGATTCCGCAGGGGGGCTATCTAATGAGCAGTTCTTC.

V is TRBV11-2 and J is TRBJ1-1; perhaps TRBD1 as D (5 bases). Germline CDR1 reads SGHAT; CDR2 reads FQNNGV. This CDR3 spans 14 amino acids. The V gene lost 5 bases and the J gene lost 1 base, with 11 bases spanning the gap. The CDR3 sequence: CASSRATGNTEAFF. DNA for the CDR3: TGTGCCAGCAGCCGCGCCACAGGGAACACTGAAGCTTTCTTT.

The chain links TRBV24-1 to TRBJ2-3; D possibly corresponds to TRBD1 (6 bases). This CDR3 region has 15 residues. The ends were cut back, 2 bases at V and 4 bases at J, with 12 bases in the middle. Per the germline V gene, CDR1 is KGHDR and CDR2 is SFDVKD. Here the CDR3 DNA reads TGTGCCACCAGTGATTCCCTCAACAGGGCAGATACGCAGTATTTT. Translating it yields CATSDSLNRADTQYF.

The chain carries TRBV4-1 and TRBJ1-5, with D tentatively TRBD1 (5 bases). V gave up 1 base and J gave up 5 bases, with 12 bases separating them. CDR3 length: 15 residues. Germline CDR1 and CDR2: MGHRA and YSYEKL. The chain's CDR3 is CASSQGGQGYQPQHF. DNA of the CDR3: TGCGCCAGCAGCCAAGGCGGCCAGGGATATCAGCCCCAGCATTTT.

The rearrangement uses TRBV19 and TRBJ2-2; a weak D match, TRBD2 (5 bases). Trimming stripped 5 bases from V and 1 base from J, with 8 bases between. The CDR3 is made up of 14 amino acids. From germline, CDR1 is LNHDA and CDR2 SQIVND (reference sequence). The CDR3 reads CASSPSWNTGELFF. DNA of the CDR3: TGTGCCAGTAGTCCTAGCTGGAACACCGGGGAGCTGTTTTTT.

The chain uses TRBV28 and TRBJ2-2; weak D call: TRBD1 (5 bases). Germline CDR1 MDHEN, CDR2 SYDVKM. The CDR3 is 13 amino acids. The CDR3: CVSRAGNTGELFF. The CDR3, as DNA: TGTGTTAGCAGGGCAGGCAACACCGGGGAGCTGTTTTTT. The variable domain in full, completed from reference TRBV28 and TRBJ2-2, reads DVKVTQSSRYLVKRTGEKVFLECVQDMDHENMFWYRQDPGLGLRLIYFSYDVKMKEKGDIPEGYSVSREKKERFSLILESASTNQTSMYLCVSRAGNTGELFFGEGSRLTVL.